What follows are 22 T cell receptor beta chains derived from one specimen sequenced in a study of response to subunit inactivated influenza vaccine. TCRdb ran MiXCR on the RT-PCR reads and lists one entry per CDR3 protein. The sample has 500,000 or so distinct CDR3 sequences, 16% seen once; the top ten hold 3%. Material: CD4+ T cells sorted from PBMCs, obtained around 25 months after vaccination. The receptor source for this set is a man aged 50 to 69 who received an inactivated influenza vaccine.

This clonotype was detected a few times. The V call is TRBV29-1, the J call TRBJ1-1; 7 positions match TRBD1. Germline loops: CDR1 SQVTM, CDR2 ANQGSEA. J lost 3 bases, V lost 5 bases, and 6 bases had no gene match. The length of the CDR3 is 13 residues. The CDR3 sequence: CSVQQGTHTEAFF. For the CDR3, the DNA is TGCAGCGTTCAACAGGGGACACACACTGAAGCTTTCTTT.

As regards this clonotype: At one boundary the junction diverges from the germline segment, which might be a read error. This rearrangement joins TRBV10-2 to TRBJ1-2; D unresolved. CDR3 length: 11 amino acids. Germline lookup yields CDR1 WSHSY and CDR2 SAAADI. The CDR3 DNA reads as TGCGCCAGCAGTGAGTCGATCTCGGCTGTGTTC. Translated, it gives CASSESISAVF.

V gene TRBV29-1 combines with J gene TRBJ2-3, with 11 bases matching TRBD1. The CDR3 runs 15 residues. The trim removed 3 bases at V and 3 bases at J, leaving 5 bases unmatched. The V gene's germline CDR1 is SQVTM and CDR2 ANQGSEA. CDR3 DNA sequence: TGCAGCGTTGAGGGTGGGACAGGGGGGACAGATACGCAGTATTTT. Its protein product is CSVEGGTGGTDTQYF.

The table lists this clonotype with a few counts. For the CDR3, the DNA is TGTGCCAGCAGCTTAGCTTCACTAGCGGGAAACACCGGGGAGCTGTTTTTT. It codes for CASSLASLAGNTGELFF. The V gene is TRBV7-2, the J gene TRBJ2-2; 10 bases agree with TRBD2. The CDR3 extends over 17 amino acids. Trimming took 0 bases from V and 2 from J; bases not matched to a gene: 3. The V gene's germline CDR1 is SGHTA and CDR2 FQGNSA.

In its sample, this clonotype was seen many times. The rearrangement uses TRBV10-3 and TRBJ2-5, with TRBD2 matching over 10 bases. CDR1 and CDR2 from the germline V gene are ENHRY and SYGVKD. Germline trimming cut 5 bases from V and 5 bases from J; bases unmatched to any gene: 5. This CDR3 comprises 14 residues. As DNA, the CDR3 is TGTGCCATCAGTTCTAGCGGGAGAGAGGAGACCCAGTACTTC. Its translation is CAISSSGREETQYF.

This clonotype was found many times. The chain employs TRBV7-2 and TRBJ2-3; D might be TRBD2 (6 bases). Germline loops: CDR1 SGHTA, CDR2 FQGNSA. The CDR3 is made up of 15 amino acids. V lost 5 bases, J lost 0 bases, and 12 bases lay in between. Here the CDR3 reads CASSPVGGSTDTQYF. The CDR3 region has the DNA TGTGCCAGCAGCCCAGTCGGGGGAAGCACAGATACGCAGTATTTT.

The chain uses TRBV15 and TRBJ2-7; maybe TRBD1 (5 bases). V was shortened by 1 base and J by 1 base, with 11 bases between the two germline ends. From germline, CDR1 is LNHNV and CDR2 YYDKDF (reference sequence). The CDR3 extends over 15 amino acids. CDR3 region: CATSRVDSASYEQYF. For the CDR3, the DNA is TGTGCCACCAGCAGAGTCGACAGTGCATCCTACGAGCAGTACTTC.

V usage is TRBV20-1 and J usage is TRBJ1-1; the D gene is possibly TRBD1 (5 bases). CDR3 length: 14 amino acids. Trimming removed 3 bases from V and 1 base from J, with 12 bases in between. Germline V gene sequence: CDR1 DFQATT, CDR2 SNEGSKA (reference sequence). CDR3 bases: TGCAGTGCTAGTGCCGGGGCCGGGAACACTGAAGCTTTCTTT. This encodes CSASAGAGNTEAFF.

This clonotype was counted a few times. The V gene is TRBV7-2, the J gene TRBJ2-7; 7 bases align to TRBD2. Germline V gene sequence: CDR1 SGHTA, CDR2 FQGNSA. Trimming cost V 2 bases and J 2 bases; bases outside gene matches: 6. CDR3 size: 15 residues. The CDR3 reads CASSLYRLATYEQYF. Here the CDR3 DNA reads TGTGCCAGCAGCTTATATAGACTAGCTACCTACGAGCAGTACTTC.

This clonotype came up a few times. The chain is built from TRBV10-3 and TRBJ1-6; no clear D. This CDR3 comprises 19 residues. Trimming left V 5 bases short and J 0 bases short, with 20 bases between. Germline V gene lookup returns CDR1 ENHRY and CDR2 SYGVKD. The CDR3 nucleotides read TGTGCCATCAGTTTGGACCTTACTGGAAGGAGCTCCTATAATTCACCCCTCCACTTT. It yields the protein CAISLDLTGRSSYNSPLHF.

This clonotype was counted a few times. CDR3 amino acids: CATSGQGSRYEQYF. DNA for the CDR3: TGTGCCACCAGCGGACAGGGTTCCCGTTACGAGCAGTACTTC. The chain recombines TRBV15 with TRBJ2-7; the match to TRBD1 covers 8 bases. Trimming at V came to 5 bases and at J to 4 bases, leaving 7 bases not matched to a gene. CDR3 length equals 14 residues. CDR1 is LNHNV, CDR2 YYDKDF, per germline (reference sequence).

The chain employs TRBV20-1 and TRBJ2-7; tentatively, D is TRBD1 (5 bases). The CDR3 is 14 residues long. CDR1 is DFQATT and CDR2 is SNEGSKA in the germline V gene (reference sequence). Deletions cut 0 bases from V and 4 bases from J, with 13 bases between. CDR3 loop: CSAREDPTVYEQYF. CDR3 coding DNA: TGCAGTGCTAGAGAGGATCCGACAGTTTACGAGCAGTACTTC.

This clonotype was detected ten times or more. The rearrangement links TRBV12-3 or TRBV12-4 to TRBJ2-2; 7 bases line up with TRBD2. Trimming removed 4 bases from V and 5 bases from J; junction bases left unmatched: 4. CDR3 size: 14 residues. CDR3 nucleotides: TGTGCCAGCAGTTCCAGGGAGGGGACCGGGGAGCTGTTTTTT. As protein: CASSSREGTGELFF.

Only a few counts were recorded for this clonotype. The chain is built from TRBV9 and TRBJ2-3; D unresolved. Germline V CDR1 and CDR2: SGDLS, YYNGEE. V was shortened by 4 bases and J by 4 bases, with 16 bases between the two germline ends. This CDR3 region has 15 residues. The CDR3 region has the DNA TGTGCCAGCAGCCCGAGGACGGCTTATCCAGATACGCAGTATTTT. Amino acids: CASSPRTAYPDTQYF.

This clonotype was counted only a few times. The V call is TRBV4-3, the J call TRBJ1-1, with D hard to call. Between the trimmed V and J ends, which lost 0 bases and 5 bases, there was a span of 16 bases. This CDR3 is 16 amino acids long. Germline V lookup: CDR1 LGHNA, CDR2 YSLEER. The DNA of the CDR3 is TGCGCCAGCAGCCAAGAATTGTCCGTGTCCGGGACTGAAGCTTTCTTT. It yields the protein CASSQELSVSGTEAFF.

The rearrangement links TRBV20-1 to TRBJ1-2; possible D gene TRBD1, 5 bases. Trimming took 3 bases from V and 3 from J, leaving 8 bases between them. This CDR3 is built from 12 residues. Germline lookup yields CDR1 DFQATT and CDR2 SNEGSKA (reference sequence). For the CDR3, the DNA is TGCAGTGCTAGGGGGGATCACTATGGCTACACCTTC. Translating it yields CSARGDHYGYTF.

This clonotype showed up many times. This chain connects TRBV29-1 to TRBJ2-5; weak D call: TRBD2 (6 bases). In germline, CDR1 is SQVTM, CDR2 ANQGSEA. The CDR3 totals 12 residues. Deletions cut 4 bases from V and 5 bases from J, with 11 bases between. The CDR3 nucleotides read TGCAGCGTTGGGTCTGGGAGGGAGACCCAGTACTTC. This sequence encodes CSVGSGRETQYF.

This clonotype was seen a few times. This chain connects TRBV4-3 to TRBJ2-3; maybe TRBD2 (6 bases). The CDR3 sequence is 17 residues long. Trimming left V 2 bases short and J 4 bases short, with 19 bases between. Germline V gene data show CDR1 as LGHNA and CDR2 as YSLEER. This CDR3 reads CASSQNPTSERADTQYF. CDR3 nucleotides: TGCGCCAGCAGCCAAAACCCGACTAGTGAGAGGGCAGATACGCAGTATTTT.

V gene TRBV15 combines with J gene TRBJ2-4, with 10 bases aligning to TRBD2. The germline V gene encodes CDR1 LNHNV and CDR2 YYDKDF (reference sequence). The V gene end was trimmed by 1 base and the J gene end by 0 bases; junction bases not matched to a gene: 6. This CDR3 has 18 residues. CDR3 loop: CATSRASGGTLAKNIQYF. The CDR3 DNA is TGTGCCACCAGCAGAGCTAGCGGGGGCACACTAGCCAAAAACATTCAGTACTTC.

This chain uses TRBV7-2 with TRBJ1-3; D is unresolved. CDR3 length: 14 amino acids. CDR1 and CDR2 from the germline V gene are SGHTA and FQGNSA. Between the trimmed V and J ends, which lost 3 bases and 2 bases, there was a span of 8 bases. The CDR3 coding sequence is TGTGCCAGCAGCTTTTCTGGTACTGGAAACACCATATATTTT. Translating gives CASSFSGTGNTIYF.

This clonotype was detected only a few times. J is TRBJ2-7 and V is TRBV20-1; D is perhaps TRBD1 or TRBD2 (6 bases each). Germline CDR1 DFQATT, CDR2 SNEGSKA (reference sequence). The CDR3 consists of 12 residues. Trimming pared 3 bases from V and 7 bases from J, leaving 13 bases between. In DNA form, the CDR3 reads TGCAGTGCTAGCCCGGGGGCGAAAGAGCAGTACTTC. Amino acid sequence: CSASPGAKEQYF.

The J gene is TRBJ1-6, the V gene TRBV7-8; D gene unclear. V was shortened by 7 bases and J by 10 bases, with 17 bases between the two germline ends. Germline V lookup: CDR1 SGHVS, CDR2 FQNEAQ. The CDR3 is 14 amino acids. The CDR3 nucleotides are TGTGCCAGCACCCCGTTGTTTGGGGAGTCACCCCTCCACTTT. This encodes CASTPLFGESPLHF.